This TCR beta chain comes out of a study of T-cell memory formation after mild COVID-19. Comment on this clonotype: Its antigen is as yet unknown.

Findings and limits, study-wide: Clones that shrank (day 15 to 85) were balanced CD4/CD8, whereas later expanders leaned CD4+.

Germline CDR1 reads SEHNR; CDR2 reads FQNEAQ (reference sequence). The J segment lost 2 bases and the V segment lost 3 bases, leaving 7 bases of the junction unmatched. This CDR3 contains 16 residues. TCRdb re-called the 5' RACE reads through MiXCR, storing one row per CDR3 protein. The sample yields around 49,000 distinct CDR3 sequences, 27% seen once. The chain has TRBV7-9 and TRBJ2-7; 10 nucleotides agree with TRBD2. This TCR was recovered from a man aged 18 to 30 who had mild COVID-19 (a few samples of this study predate the infection). Cell type and time point are not known. Material: PBMCs or a T cell subset sorted from them (not recorded which). The CDR3 DNA follows: TGTGCCAGCAGCTTCGGAATAGCGGGGGGAGCCTACGAGCAGTACGTC. Its translation: CASSFGIAGGAYEQYV.